This TCR beta chain was recovered during a study of human T cells and chemical hapten exposure. The overall study: Sensitization was performed using 2% DPC on an approximately 2 cm by approximately 2 cm upper inner arm skin site.

Study-level points and caveats: Counts of expanded TCRs at PT1 were positively correlated with patch test score.

This clonotype was seen at least ten times. The target antigen is unknown. Each cDNA molecule in the library carried unique molecular identifiers. MiXCR, applied by TCRdb to the RACE reads, yields one record per CDR3 protein. In the table there are 150,000 to 200,000 distinct CDR3 sequences, roughly a quarter of which are singletons. The CDR3 consists of 14 residues. Per the germline V gene, CDR1 is SGHTA and CDR2 is FQGNSA. Trimming shortened V by 5 bases and J by 1 base, and 9 bases separated the two germline ends. Indicated time point: patch test 3, about 24 weeks after DPC sensitization. Treatment indicated: therapeutic diphenylcyclopropenone sensitization with weekly scalp DPC.

This sample comprised whole blood, obtained in connection with sensitization to the hapten diphenylcyclopropenone (DPC). The rearrangement joins TRBV7-2 to TRBJ2-4; D is possibly TRBD2 (5 bases). The clonotype was recovered from a woman aged 40 to 55 with alopecia areata. Some clones in this sample may be carry-over from other donors' samples. The DNA of the CDR3 is TGTGCCAGCAGCCATGGGGAGGCCAAAAACATTCAGTACTTC. It translates to CASSHGEAKNIQYF.